Listed below are T cell receptor beta chains from one sample, sequenced in a study of T cell responses to AZD1222 COVID-19 vaccine. TCRdb keeps only in-frame clones here, not all; method: immunoSEQ multiplex PCR. The top ten clones hold approximately 4.8% of a sample with approximately 100,000 clones, 91% of them seen once. Sequences were derived from peripheral blood, sampled on day 0 of AZD1222 vaccination. The receptors derive from an adult in good health. CDR3s include the opening cysteine and the closing phenylalanine or tryptophan. Fields, in order: J gene, V gene, D gene, clone size, CDR3 DNA, CDR3 protein. A D gene is named only where the DNA matches it firmly. For some rows the clone size is stated as once, few or many, or as a class when expanded; others skip it.

>TRBJ2-5|TRBV15|.|.
TGTGCCACCAGCAGAGATCCGGGCGGGGAGACCCAGTACTTC
CATSRDPGGETQYF
>TRBJ1-2|TRBV2|.|.
TGTGCCAGCAGTGCCCAAGGTCAAGCTAACTATGGCTACACCTTC
CASSAQGQANYGYTF
>TRBJ2-2|TRBV6-5|.|.
TGTGCCAGCAGGAAGACGACAGGCGCCCCCGGGGAGCTGTTTTTT
CASRKTTGAPGELFF
>TRBJ1-2|TRBV5-1|.|.
TGCGCCAGCAGCTTGGGTTATGGCTACACCTTC
CASSLGYGYTF
>TRBJ2-1|TRBV5-6|TRBD1|.
TGTGCCAGCAGCTTGAGTTGGACAGGGAGGGAGCAGTTCTTC
CASSLSWTGREQFF
>TRBJ2-2|TRBV7-9|.|.
TGTGCCAGCAGCTTATCGGCGGGGTTTTTCACCGGGGAGCTGTTTTTT
CASSLSAGFFTGELFF
>TRBJ2-1|TRBV4-1|.|.
TGCGCCACTGGGTTGGCTGAGCAGTTCTTC
CATGLAEQFF
>TRBJ1-6|TRBV6-4|TRBD1|few
TGTGCCAGCAGTGACTCCTCAGGGGACAGAGGGTCACCCCTCCACTTT
CASSDSSGDRGSPLHF
>TRBJ2-5|TRBV6-5|.|.
TGTGCCAGCAGGGTCTACAGCCAAGAGACCCAGTACTTC
CASRVYSQETQYF
>TRBJ2-7|TRBV5-4|.|.
TGTGCCAGCAGCTTGGTTGGCAGGGGGAGGAATGAGCAGTACTTC
CASSLVGRGRNEQYF
>TRBJ2-7|TRBV4-3|TRBD2|once
TGCGCCAGCAGTCACCGGAAGCGGGGGCCCTACGAGCAGTACTTC
CASSHRKRGPYEQYF
>TRBJ2-1|TRBV2|.|few
TGTGCCAGCAAGGCAGCATACAATGAGCAGTTCTTC
CASKAAYNEQFF
>TRBJ1-6|TRBV7-6|.|.
TGTGCCAGCAGCTTGGACAGTCTCGGAGATTCACCCCTCCACTTT
CASSLDSLGDSPLHF
>TRBJ2-1|TRBV7-9|.|.
TGTGCCAGCAGCCTGAGAAGCTTTATCGGTAATGAGCAGTTCTTC
CASSLRSFIGNEQFF
>TRBJ1-6|TRBV14|TRBD1|once
TGTGCCAGCAGCCAGGGACAGAGCTCCTATAATTCACCCCTCCACTTT
CASSQGQSSYNSPLHF
>TRBJ2-7|TRBV7-9|TRBD1|once
TGTGCCAGCAGCCCCAGAGGGGGACAGGAGTACGAGCAGTACTTC
CASSPRGGQEYEQYF
>TRBJ1-2|TRBV21-1|.|.
TGTGCCAGCAGCAATCTAAGCCAGGCTAACTATGGCTACACCTTC
CASSNLSQANYGYTF
>TRBJ2-1|TRBV14|.|.
TGTGCCACCCATCGGAGCGGCCTGGTGAATGAGCAGTTCTTC
CATHRSGLVNEQFF
>TRBJ2-5|TRBV7-3|.|.
TGTGCCAGCAGCCCCCATTTAGTGACCCAGTACTTC
CASSPHLVTQYF
>TRBJ2-2|TRBV12-3/TRBV12-4|.|.
TGTGCCAGCCGTTCCAGGTTTACCGGGGAGCTGTTTTTT
CASRSRFTGELFF
>TRBJ2-5|TRBV5-1|.|.
TGCGCCAGCAGCTCGGGCCAAGAGACCCAGTACTTC
CASSSGQETQYF
>TRBJ1-1|TRBV5-4|.|.
TGTGCCAGCAGCTTGGGTGGGGTGTCGGATACTGAAGCTTTCTTT
CASSLGGVSDTEAFF
>TRBJ1-1|TRBV7-9|TRBD1|.
TGTGCCAGCAGCTTAGGACAGGGGCTCTTTACGCTAAACACTGAAGCTTTCTTT
CASSLGQGLFTLNTEAFF
>TRBJ1-5|TRBV6-2/TRBV6-3|.|.
TGTGCCAGCAGTTACTCTGGCAGTCGTCAGCCCCAGCATTTT
CASSYSGSRQPQHF
>TRBJ2-7|TRBV11-2|TRBD1|.
TGTGCCAGCAGCCAAGCCGGGACAGGGGTTGTCCTTGAGCAGTACTTC
CASSQAGTGVVLEQYF
>TRBJ2-3|TRBV5-1|TRBD1|.
TGCGCCAGCAGCATCGGGACAGGGGCGAGGGATACGCAGTATTTT
CASSIGTGARDTQYF
>TRBJ1-1|TRBV5-1|.|.
TGCGCCAGCAGCTTGGTCCAGGGTGGGGCGGGCGCCATGAACACTGAAGCTTTCTTT
CASSLVQGGAGAMNTEAFF
>TRBJ1-4|TRBV4-2|.|.
TGTGCCAGCAGCACTCGTAATAGGGAGGGTGAAAAACTGTTTTTT
CASSTRNREGEKLFF
>TRBJ1-1|TRBV5-1|.|.
TGCGCCAGCAGCTTGGGGATTCGGTCGAACACTGAAGCTTTCTTT
CASSLGIRSNTEAFF
>TRBJ2-3|TRBV7-3|TRBD1|.
TGTGCCAGCAGCTCCGACAGGGCCACAGATACGCAGTATTTT
CASSSDRATDTQYF
>TRBJ1-6|TRBV7-3|.|.
TGTGCCAGCAGCTTAAACGCCGGTAATAATTCACCCCTCCACTTT
CASSLNAGNNSPLHF
>TRBJ2-5|TRBV5-1|.|.
TGCGCCAGCGCCAGGGCAGGCCAAGAGACCCAGTACTTC
CASARAGQETQYF
>TRBJ1-5|TRBV5-3|.|.
TGTGCCAGAAGCTTGCGATGGTTTGGTAATCAGCCCCAGCATTTT
CARSLRWFGNQPQHF
>TRBJ1-4|TRBV5-1|.|.
TGCGCCAGCCGCTTCGGGGGGATCTCGGAAAAACTGTTTTTT
CASRFGGISEKLFF
>TRBJ2-2|TRBV15|.|.
TGTGCCACCAGCAATTGGGGGTGGAGCACCGGGGAGCTGTTTTTT
CATSNWGWSTGELFF